The next 23 T cell receptor beta chains were all read from a single sample in a study of cytomegalovirus exposure and HLA in healthy donors. The PCR was carried out with 60 Vbeta primers and 13 Jbeta primers. TCRdb keeps only in-frame clones here, not all; method: immunoSEQ multiplex PCR. Of under 200,000 clones in the sample, 70% to 80% are singletons; the top ten hold over 1.1%. The sample consisted of PBMCs. The receptors shown here come from a man aged 55 to 70 in good health and CMV-seronegative.

The chain couples TRBV7-2 to TRBJ2-2; maybe TRBD2 (5 bases). CDR1 is SGHTA, CDR2 FQGNSA, per germline. CDR3 length: 15 residues. Trimming pared 1 base from V and 3 bases from J, leaving 9 bases between. The CDR3 is CASSLGGSYTGELFF. CDR3 bases: TGTGCCAGCAGCTTAGGAGGGAGCTACACCGGGGAGCTGTTTTTT.

The chain joins TRBV29-1 to TRBJ1-4; D gene uncertain. The CDR3 has 12 amino acids. V lost 5 bases, J lost 8 bases, and 12 bases lay in between. The germline V gene encodes CDR1 SQVTM and CDR2 ANQGSEA. CDR3 sequence: CSVRIAGEKLFF. The CDR3 region has the DNA TGCAGCGTTCGGATAGCGGGGGAAAAACTGTTTTTT.

This chain connects TRBV4-2 to TRBJ1-4, with D maybe TRBD1 (6 bases). Germline V gene sequence: CDR1 LGHNA, CDR2 YNFKEQ. Trimming removed 0 bases at V and 4 bases at J, with 9 bases between. The CDR3 runs to 15 residues. The DNA of the CDR3 is TGTGCCAGCAGCCAAGAAACAGGGCTTAATGAAAAACTGTTTTTT. Residues: CASSQETGLNEKLFF.

This rearrangement joins TRBV6-1 to TRBJ2-7, with D hard to call. With 6 bases removed from V and 3 bases from J, the gap between germline ends came to 12 bases. This CDR3 is 13 amino acids long. Germline CDR1 reads MNHNS; CDR2 reads SASEGT. The CDR3 here is CASSPRSIYEQYF. DNA for the CDR3: TGTGCCAGCAGCCCCAGGTCGATCTACGAGCAGTACTTC.

This clone was found a few times. The CDR3 loop reads CASRRQGARGNEKLFF. The CDR3 DNA reads TGTGCCAGTAGGAGACAGGGGGCGCGTGGTAATGAAAAACTGTTTTTT. The chain uses TRBV19 and TRBJ1-4, with 10 bases that match TRBD1. The trim removed 6 bases at V and 4 bases at J, leaving 8 bases unmatched. CDR3 length equals 16 residues. Germline CDR1 is LNHDA and CDR2 is SQIVND (reference sequence). The full variable domain, in which reference TRBV19 and TRBJ1-4 provide the parts outside the CDR3, is DGGITQSPKYLFRKEGQNVTLSCEQNLNHDAMYWYRQDPGQGLRLIYYSQIVNDFQKGDIAEGYSVSREKKESFPLTVTSAQKNPTAFYLCASRRQGARGNEKLFFGSGTQLSVL.

The genes are TRBV7-9 and TRBJ2-7, with 9 bases aligning to TRBD2. From germline, CDR1 is SEHNR and CDR2 FQNEAQ (reference sequence). After removal of 1 base from V and 3 bases from J, the junction contained 4 bases not matched to a gene. The CDR3 runs 15 residues. The CDR3 is CASSLVAGVVYEQYF. The DNA of the CDR3 is TGTGCCAGCAGCTTAGTAGCGGGGGTCGTCTACGAGCAGTACTTC.

This chain uses TRBV10-3 with TRBJ2-3; 8 nucleotides line up with TRBD1. CDR3 length: 16 residues. Per germline, CDR1 ENHRY and CDR2 SYGVKD. Trimming cost V 2 bases and J 2 bases; bases outside gene matches: 6. CDR3 loop: CAISEDETGVTDTQYF. The DNA of the CDR3 is TGTGCCATCAGTGAGGATGAGACAGGGGTCACAGATACGCAGTATTTT.

CDR3 residues: CASSPRTGEAYEQYF. CDR3 DNA: TGTGCCAGTAGTCCCCGGACAGGGGAGGCCTACGAGCAGTACTTC. The genes are TRBV19 and TRBJ2-7, with 9 bases lining up with TRBD1. Germline CDR1 is LNHDA and CDR2 is SQIVND (reference sequence). J gave up 2 bases and V 5 bases, and 7 bases lay outside the gene matches. The length of the CDR3 is 15 residues.

The chain couples TRBV5-1 to TRBJ2-3; TRBD2 matches at 7 bases. The V and J ends lost 3 bases and 2 bases, in that order; junction bases with no gene match: 9. The length of the CDR3 is 16 residues. Germline values: CDR1 SGHRS, CDR2 YFSETQ. The CDR3 sequence is CASSWGRGLSTDTQYF. Here the CDR3 DNA reads TGCGCCAGCAGCTGGGGGAGGGGACTGTCCACAGATACGCAGTATTTT.

This clone was detected only a few times. This CDR3 is CASSLTGGRNYGYTF. CDR3 nucleotide sequence: TGTGCCAGCAGTCTCACAGGGGGCAGAAACTATGGCTACACCTTC. The rearrangement uses TRBV27 and TRBJ1-2; 9 positions match TRBD1. This CDR3 is 15 amino acids long. The junction had 6 bases not matched to a gene; V was cut back by 5 bases and J by 2 bases. The germline CDR1 and CDR2 sequences are MNHEY and SMNVEV (reference sequence).

The J gene is TRBJ2-2, the V gene TRBV7-3; 8 bases map to TRBD2. This CDR3 has 15 amino acids. Germline V gene lookup returns CDR1 SGHTA and CDR2 FQGTGA. V shed 5 bases and J 6 bases; nucleotides not matched to a gene: 8. The CDR3 region is CASSPQPGGAGELFF. The CDR3 bases are TGTGCCAGCAGCCCCCAACCCGGGGGGGCCGGGGAGCTGTTTTTT.

The chain combines TRBV14 with TRBJ2-5; no definite D call. The ends were cut back, 5 bases at V and 5 bases at J, with 6 bases in the middle. Per the germline V gene, CDR1 is SGHDN and CDR2 is FVKESK. This CDR3 region has 11 residues. The CDR3 reads CASSWRETQYF. CDR3 coding DNA: TGTGCCAGCAGCTGGCGGGAGACCCAGTACTTC.

DNA for the CDR3: TGCGCCAGCAGCCCCCTCCTCTCTGGAAACACCATATATTTT. Encoded protein: CASSPLLSGNTIYF. J is TRBJ1-3 and V is TRBV4-1; D gene ambiguous. Trimming took 4 bases from V and 0 from J, leaving 7 bases between them. The CDR3 is 14 amino acids. Germline-derived CDR1 and CDR2 are MGHRA and YSYEKL.

The V and J genes are TRBV9 and TRBJ2-5; maybe TRBD1 (5 bases). The CDR3 spans 15 residues. The germline V gene has CDR1 SGDLS and CDR2 YYNGEE. V lost 0 bases, J lost 0 bases, and 9 bases lay in between. Here the CDR3 reads CASSVAQGNQETQYF. CDR3 coding DNA: TGTGCCAGCAGCGTAGCGCAGGGTAACCAAGAGACCCAGTACTTC.

The chain couples TRBV5-1 to TRBJ2-7; TRBD2 aligns across 10 bases. This CDR3 comprises 15 residues. CDR1 and CDR2 (germline): SGHRS, YFSETQ. V lost 2 bases to trimming and J lost 5 bases; unmatched junction nucleotides: 7. The CDR3 DNA sequence: TGCGCCAGCAGCTTAAGCGGGAGGGCCGGTGACGAGCAGTACTTC. Translation gives CASSLSGRAGDEQYF.

This clone was detected only a few times. The rearrangement uses TRBV6-5 and TRBJ1-2, with D possibly being TRBD1 (5 bases). CDR3 length: 15 amino acids. V lost 0 bases and J 4 bases, leaving 12 bases between the germline ends. Germline loops: CDR1 MNHEY, CDR2 SVGAGI. The CDR3 region is CASSYSGQALYGYTF. DNA for the CDR3: TGTGCCAGCAGTTACTCGGGGCAGGCGCTCTATGGCTACACCTTC.

This chain uses TRBV6-1 with TRBJ2-4; the D gene is possibly TRBD1 (5 bases). The CDR3 is made up of 15 amino acids. Germline V lookup: CDR1 MNHNS, CDR2 SASEGT. V was clipped by 3 bases and J by 0 bases, with 9 bases between them. CDR3 in amino acids: CASSELGLAKNIQYF. CDR3 DNA sequence: TGTGCCAGCAGTGAGTTGGGGCTAGCCAAAAACATTCAGTACTTC.

The V gene is TRBV30, the J gene TRBJ2-1, with D possibly being TRBD1 (6 bases). V was cut by 2 bases and J by 12 bases, with 14 bases left in between. The CDR3 covers 12 residues. The germline gives CDR1 GTSNPN, CDR2 SVGIG (reference sequence). DNA of the CDR3: TGTGCCTGGAGTCCACGGACAGTCGGGCAGTTCTTC. It codes for CAWSPRTVGQFF.

This rearrangement joins TRBV7-9 to TRBJ2-2; TRBD1 matches 7 bases. Per the germline V gene, CDR1 is SEHNR and CDR2 is FQNEAQ (reference sequence). After removal of 1 base from V and 9 bases from J, the junction contained 2 bases not matched to a gene. CDR3 length equals 13 residues. As DNA, the CDR3 is TGTGCCAGCAGCTTAGAACAGGGGAGGGAGCTGTTTTTT. Translating gives CASSLEQGRELFF.

The chain employs TRBV7-2 and TRBJ1-1; the D gene is possibly TRBD1 (5 bases). Per the germline V gene, CDR1 is SGHTA and CDR2 is FQGNSA. V was cut by 3 bases and J by 8 bases, with 13 bases left in between. The CDR3 totals 13 residues. The CDR3 region has the DNA TGTGCCAGCAGCTTCTCGACAGTGGGGGAAGCTTTCTTT. It translates to CASSFSTVGEAFF.

The V gene is TRBV18, the J gene TRBJ2-3, with 11 bases lining up with TRBD2. This CDR3 spans 16 amino acids. The V gene end was trimmed by 0 bases and the J gene end by 1 base; junction bases not matched to a gene: 0. Per germline, CDR1 KGHSH and CDR2 LQKENI. The CDR3 here is CASSPPSGGGTDTQYF. The CDR3 nucleotides read TGTGCCAGCTCACCACCTAGCGGGGGGGGCACAGATACGCAGTATTTT.

V is TRBV5-8 and J is TRBJ2-5; D uncertain. V gave up 1 base and J gave up 1 base, with 5 bases separating them. Germline V CDR1 and CDR2: SGHTS, YDEGEE. The CDR3 runs to 13 residues. CDR3 in amino acids: CASSLRVQETQYF. The DNA of the CDR3 is TGTGCCAGCAGCTTGCGGGTCCAAGAGACCCAGTACTTC.

This clone was observed a handful of times. Relative to the germline gene, one junction end is altered; a read error may explain this. The chain uses TRBV19 and TRBJ2-2; TRBD1 agrees at 7 bases. Per germline, CDR1 LNHDA and CDR2 SQIVND (reference sequence). The CDR3 length is 14 residues. CDR3 in DNA: TGTGCCAGTACTATAACAGGGGCCACCGGGGAGCTGTTTTTT. Its translation: CASTITGATGELFF.